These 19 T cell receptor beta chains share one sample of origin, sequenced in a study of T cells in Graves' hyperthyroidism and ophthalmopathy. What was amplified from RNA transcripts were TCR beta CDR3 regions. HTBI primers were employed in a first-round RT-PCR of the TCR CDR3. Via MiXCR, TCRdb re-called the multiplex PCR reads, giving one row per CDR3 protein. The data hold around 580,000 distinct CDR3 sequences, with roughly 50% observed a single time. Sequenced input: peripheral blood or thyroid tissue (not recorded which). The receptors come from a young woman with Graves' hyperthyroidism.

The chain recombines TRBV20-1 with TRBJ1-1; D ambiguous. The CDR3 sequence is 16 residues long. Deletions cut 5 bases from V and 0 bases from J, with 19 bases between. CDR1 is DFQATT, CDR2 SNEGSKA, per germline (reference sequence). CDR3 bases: TGCAGTGCTCCGAAGGAGAAGGAGGACCTGAACACTGAAGCTTTCTTT. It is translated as CSAPKEKEDLNTEAFF.

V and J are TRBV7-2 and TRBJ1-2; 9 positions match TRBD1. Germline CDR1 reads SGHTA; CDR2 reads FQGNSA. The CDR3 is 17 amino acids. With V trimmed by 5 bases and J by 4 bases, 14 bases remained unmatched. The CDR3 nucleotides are TGTGCCAGCAGCACCTCGGACCCGACAGGGGGTATCTATGGCTACACCTTC. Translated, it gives CASSTSDPTGGIYGYTF.

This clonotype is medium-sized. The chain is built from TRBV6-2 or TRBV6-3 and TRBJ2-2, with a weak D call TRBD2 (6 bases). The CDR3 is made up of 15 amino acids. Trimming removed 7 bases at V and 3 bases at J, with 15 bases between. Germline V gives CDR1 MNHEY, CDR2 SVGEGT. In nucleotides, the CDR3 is TGTGCCAGCAAACGGGGGAAGGTGGACACCGGGGAGCTGTTTTTT. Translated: CASKRGKVDTGELFF.

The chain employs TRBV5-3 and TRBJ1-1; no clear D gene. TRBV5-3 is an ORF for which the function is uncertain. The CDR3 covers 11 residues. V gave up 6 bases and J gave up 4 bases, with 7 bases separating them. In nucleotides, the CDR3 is TGTGCCAGAACCCTGGCCACTGAAGCTTTCTTT. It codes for CARTLATEAFF.

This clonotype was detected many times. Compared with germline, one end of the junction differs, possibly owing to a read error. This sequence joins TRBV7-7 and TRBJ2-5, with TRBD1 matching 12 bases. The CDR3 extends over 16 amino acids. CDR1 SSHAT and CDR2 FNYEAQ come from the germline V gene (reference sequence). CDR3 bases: TGTGCTAGCAGCATAAGGGACAGGGGGCTCCAAGAGACCCAGTACTTC. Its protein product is CASSIRDRGLQETQYF.

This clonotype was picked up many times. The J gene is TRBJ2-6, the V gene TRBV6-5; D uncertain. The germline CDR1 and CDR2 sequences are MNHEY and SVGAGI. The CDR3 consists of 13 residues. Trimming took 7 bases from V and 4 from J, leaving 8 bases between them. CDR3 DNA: TGTGCCAGCAAAGACACAGGGGCCAACGTCCTGACTTTC. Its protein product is CASKDTGANVLTF.

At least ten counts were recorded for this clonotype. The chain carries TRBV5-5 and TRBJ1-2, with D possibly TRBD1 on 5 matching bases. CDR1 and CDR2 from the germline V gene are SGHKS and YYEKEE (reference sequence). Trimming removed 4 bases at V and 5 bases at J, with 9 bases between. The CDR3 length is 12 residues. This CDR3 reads CASSETDYGYTF. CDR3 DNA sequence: TGTGCCAGCAGCGAGACAGATTATGGCTACACCTTC.

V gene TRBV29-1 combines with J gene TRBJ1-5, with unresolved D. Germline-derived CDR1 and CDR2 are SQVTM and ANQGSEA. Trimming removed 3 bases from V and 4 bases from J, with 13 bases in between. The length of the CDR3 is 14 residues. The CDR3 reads CSVEGFVGNQPQHF. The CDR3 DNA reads TGCAGCGTTGAGGGCTTTGTGGGAAATCAGCCCCAGCATTTT. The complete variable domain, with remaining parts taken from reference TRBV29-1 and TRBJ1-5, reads SAVISQKPSRDICQRGTSLTIQCQVDSQVTMMFWYRQQPGQSLTLIATANQGSEATYESGFVIDKFPISRPNLTFSTLTVSNMSPEDSSIYLCSVEGFVGNQPQHFGDGTRLSIL.

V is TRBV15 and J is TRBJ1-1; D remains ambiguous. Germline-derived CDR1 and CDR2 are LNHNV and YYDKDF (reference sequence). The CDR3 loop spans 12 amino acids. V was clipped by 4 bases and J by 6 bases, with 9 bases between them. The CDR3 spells CATSTREAEAFF. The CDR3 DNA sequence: TGTGCCACCAGCACCCGGGAGGCTGAAGCTTTCTTT.

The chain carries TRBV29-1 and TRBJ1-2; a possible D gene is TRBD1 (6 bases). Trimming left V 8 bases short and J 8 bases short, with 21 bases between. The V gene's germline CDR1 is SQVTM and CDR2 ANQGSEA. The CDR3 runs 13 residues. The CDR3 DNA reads TGCAGCCATCAGGGGAATAAGGTCGACGGCTACACCTTC. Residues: CSHQGNKVDGYTF. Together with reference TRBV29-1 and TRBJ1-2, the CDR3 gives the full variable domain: SAVISQKPSRDICQRGTSLTIQCQVDSQVTMMFWYRQQPGQSLTLIATANQGSEATYESGFVIDKFPISRPNLTFSTLTVSNMSPEDSSIYLCSHQGNKVDGYTFGSGTRLTVV.

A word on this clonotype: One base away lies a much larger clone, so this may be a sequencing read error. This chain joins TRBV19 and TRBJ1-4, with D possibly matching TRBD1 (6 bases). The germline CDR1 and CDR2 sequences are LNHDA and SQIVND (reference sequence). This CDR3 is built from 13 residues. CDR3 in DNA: TGTGCCAGTAACGCACAGGGTAGTGAAAAACTGCTTTTT. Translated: CASNAQGSEKLLF. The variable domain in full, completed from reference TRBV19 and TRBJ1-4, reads DGGITQSPKYLFRKEGQNVTLSCEQNLNHDAMYWYRQDPGQGLRLIYYSQIVNDFQKGDIAEGYSVSREKKESFPLTVTSAQKNPTAFYLCASNAQGSEKLLFGSGTQLSVL.

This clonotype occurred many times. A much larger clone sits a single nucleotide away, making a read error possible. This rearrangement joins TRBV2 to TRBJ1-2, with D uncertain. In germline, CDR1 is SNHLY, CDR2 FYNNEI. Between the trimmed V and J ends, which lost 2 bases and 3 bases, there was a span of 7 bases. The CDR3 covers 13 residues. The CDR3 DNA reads TGTGCCAGCAGTGAACGGGTGGACTATGGCTACACCTTC. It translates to CASSERVDYGYTF. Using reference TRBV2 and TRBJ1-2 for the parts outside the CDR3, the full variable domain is EPEVTQTPSHQVTQMGQEVILRCVPISNHLYFYWYRQILGQKVEFLVSFYNNEISEKSEIFDDQFSVERPDGSNFTLKIRSTKLEDSAMYFCASSERVDYGYTFGSGTRLTVV.

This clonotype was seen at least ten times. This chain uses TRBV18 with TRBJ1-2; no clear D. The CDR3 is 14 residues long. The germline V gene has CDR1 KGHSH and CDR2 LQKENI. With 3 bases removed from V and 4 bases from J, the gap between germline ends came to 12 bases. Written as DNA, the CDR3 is TGTGCCAGCTCACCGACGACTCGGGGCTATGGCTACACCTTC. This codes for CASSPTTRGYGYTF.

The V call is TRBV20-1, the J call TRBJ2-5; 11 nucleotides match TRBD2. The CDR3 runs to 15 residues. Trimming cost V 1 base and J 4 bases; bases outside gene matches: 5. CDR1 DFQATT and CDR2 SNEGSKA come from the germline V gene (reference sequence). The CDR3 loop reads CSARGLAGGGETQYF. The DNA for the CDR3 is TGCAGTGCTAGAGGGCTAGCGGGAGGCGGAGAGACCCAGTACTTC.

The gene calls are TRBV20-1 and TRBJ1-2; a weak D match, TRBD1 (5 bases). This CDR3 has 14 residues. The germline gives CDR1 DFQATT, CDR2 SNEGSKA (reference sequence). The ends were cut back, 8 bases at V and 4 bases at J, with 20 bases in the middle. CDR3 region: CSTIDFEGSYGYTF. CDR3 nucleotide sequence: TGCAGTACTATAGATTTCGAGGGGAGCTATGGCTACACCTTC.

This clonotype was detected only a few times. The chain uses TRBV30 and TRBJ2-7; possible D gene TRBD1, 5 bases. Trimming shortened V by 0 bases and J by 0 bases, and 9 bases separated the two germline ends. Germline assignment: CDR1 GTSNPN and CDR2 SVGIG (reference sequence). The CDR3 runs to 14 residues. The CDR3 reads CAWSVRTGSYEQYF. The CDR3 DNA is TGTGCCTGGAGTGTACGAACAGGCTCCTACGAGCAGTACTTC. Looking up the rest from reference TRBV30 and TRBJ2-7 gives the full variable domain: SQTIHQWPATLVQPVGSPLSLECTVEGTSNPNLYWYRQAAGRGLQLLFYSVGIGQISSEVPQNLSASRPQDRQFILSSKKLLLSDSGFYLCAWSVRTGSYEQYFGPGTRLTVT.

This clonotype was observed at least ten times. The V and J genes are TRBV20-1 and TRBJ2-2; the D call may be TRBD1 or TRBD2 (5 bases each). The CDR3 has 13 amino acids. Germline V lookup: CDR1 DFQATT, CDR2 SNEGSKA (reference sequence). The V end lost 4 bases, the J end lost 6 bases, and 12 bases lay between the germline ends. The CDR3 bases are TGCAGTGCTACGGGGCGAGTCCCCGGGGAGCTGTTTTTT. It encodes CSATGRVPGELFF.

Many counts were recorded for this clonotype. The CDR3 loop is CASSGDIGNTIYF. The CDR3 DNA sequence: TGTGCCAGCAGTGGGGACATCGGAAACACCATATATTTT. V usage is TRBV5-8 and J usage is TRBJ1-3; a possible D gene is TRBD1 (6 bases). The CDR3 is made up of 13 amino acids. V was pared by 5 bases and J by 4 bases, with 10 bases between. Germline V gene lookup returns CDR1 SGHTS and CDR2 YDEGEE.

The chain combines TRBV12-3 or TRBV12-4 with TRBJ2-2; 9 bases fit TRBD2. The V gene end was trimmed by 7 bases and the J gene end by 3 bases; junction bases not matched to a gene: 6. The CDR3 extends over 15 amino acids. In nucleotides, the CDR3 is TGTGCCAGCAATTCCCGGACTAGCGACACCGGGGAGCTGTTTTTT. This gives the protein CASNSRTSDTGELFF.